The 10 T cell receptor beta chains listed next were all sequenced from one sample in a study of CD8 T cells in Susac syndrome. cDNA came from roughly 0.47 to 1 ug RNA primed by random hexamers. TCRdb used MiXCR to reprocess the immunoSEQ multiplex PCR reads, holding one entry per CDR3 protein. The data contain about 300,000 distinct CDR3 sequences, approximately 81% of them seen just once; the ten biggest clones take up around 0.12%. What was sequenced was CD8+ T cells from PBMCs. The receptors come from a human donor with multiple sclerosis.

Of note for this clonotype: The conserved phenylalanine or tryptophan normally closing the CDR3 is absent here, so this likely arose from a read error. The J gene is TRBJ2-7, the V gene TRBV28; D unresolved. The V gene lost 3 bases and the J gene lost 1 base, with 7 bases spanning the gap. The germline V gene has CDR1 MDHEN and CDR2 SYDVKM. This CDR3 is 13 amino acids long. The DNA for the CDR3 is TGTGCCAGCAGTTTTGGAGAATCCTACGAGCAGTACCTC. As protein: CASSFGESYEQYL.

The V and J genes are TRBV2 and TRBJ2-2; D might be TRBD1 (5 bases). The CDR3 loop spans 15 amino acids. Germline values: CDR1 SNHLY, CDR2 FYNNEI. Between the trimmed V and J ends, which lost 1 base and 4 bases, there was a span of 10 bases. This CDR3 reads CASSEGQGGTGELFF. Here the CDR3 DNA reads TGTGCCAGCAGTGAAGGTCAGGGTGGCACCGGGGAGCTGTTTTTT.

The V and J genes are TRBV27 and TRBJ2-7; D is ambiguous. The germline CDR1 and CDR2 sequences are MNHEY and SMNVEV (reference sequence). V dropped 0 bases and J dropped 1 base, with 4 bases sitting between them. The CDR3 sequence is 13 residues long. This CDR3 is CASSLSQSYEQYF. In DNA, the CDR3 is TGTGCCAGCAGTTTATCGCAGTCCTACGAGCAGTACTTC.

The chain links TRBV6-5 to TRBJ1-4; TRBD1 matches 8 bases. CDR1 is MNHEY and CDR2 is SVGAGI in the germline V gene. This CDR3 is built from 14 residues. Trimming removed 8 bases from V and 5 bases from J; junction bases left unmatched: 7. Here the CDR3 DNA reads TGTGCCAGCGGCACAGGGGGTTGGAATGAAAAACTGTTTTTT. This codes for CASGTGGWNEKLFF.

The chain recombines TRBV28 with TRBJ1-1; TRBD1 is a possible D gene (5 bases). V was trimmed by 6 bases and J by 5 bases, leaving 16 bases between them. Germline V gene sequence: CDR1 MDHEN, CDR2 SYDVKM. The CDR3 contains 14 residues. In nucleotides, the CDR3 is TGTGCCAGCAGCATCGTTACGGGGGAAACTGAAGCTTTCTTT. It specifies CASSIVTGETEAFF.

Concerning this clonotype itself: A junction boundary mismatches the germline segment, possibly from a read error. DNA for the CDR3: TGTGCTAGCAGCTCGAAGGGAACTGAGGAGACCCAGTACTTC. Translation: CASSSKGTEETQYF. The chain carries TRBV7-7 and TRBJ2-5; D call uncertain. Germline CDR1 is SSHAT and CDR2 is FNYEAQ (reference sequence). The CDR3 is 14 amino acids.

The chain joins TRBV6-1 to TRBJ1-2, with 8 bases matching TRBD1. The CDR3 is 12 residues long. CDR1 and CDR2 from the germline V gene are MNHNS and SASEGT. With 5 bases clipped from V and 4 bases from J, the junction kept 0 bases outside the gene matches. The CDR3 DNA reads as TGTGCCAGCAGTACAGGGGGCTATGGCTACACCTTC. This translates into CASSTGGYGYTF.

This chain uses TRBV19 with TRBJ1-6; TRBD1 matches 9 bases. The CDR3 covers 17 residues. Germline assignment: CDR1 LNHDA and CDR2 SQIVND (reference sequence). J was trimmed by 6 bases and V by 3 bases; bases with no gene match: 9. The chain's CDR3 is CASSIPGTGQPNSPLHF. CDR3 nucleotide sequence: TGTGCCAGTAGTATCCCCGGGACAGGGCAACCTAATTCACCCCTCCACTTT.

The chain couples TRBV6-1 to TRBJ2-5, with D perhaps matching TRBD1 (6 bases). The CDR3 spans 17 residues. Trimming removed 5 bases from V and 3 bases from J, with 22 bases in between. Germline-derived CDR1 and CDR2 are MNHNS and SASEGT. The DNA of the CDR3 is TGTGCCAGCAGTAGTTGGGCCCAGGGGTCCCAAAAAGAGACCCAGTACTTC. It yields the protein CASSSWAQGSQKETQYF.

The genes are TRBV27 and TRBJ2-7, with a tentative D call TRBD2 (6 bases). Germline V gene data show CDR1 as MNHEY and CDR2 as SMNVEV (reference sequence). V lost 4 bases and J lost 1, with 14 bases in between. The CDR3 has 15 residues. In DNA form, the CDR3 reads TGTGCCAGCAGTTCTGCGGGGCGGAGTTCCTACGAGCAGTACTTC. Amino acid sequence: CASSSAGRSSYEQYF.